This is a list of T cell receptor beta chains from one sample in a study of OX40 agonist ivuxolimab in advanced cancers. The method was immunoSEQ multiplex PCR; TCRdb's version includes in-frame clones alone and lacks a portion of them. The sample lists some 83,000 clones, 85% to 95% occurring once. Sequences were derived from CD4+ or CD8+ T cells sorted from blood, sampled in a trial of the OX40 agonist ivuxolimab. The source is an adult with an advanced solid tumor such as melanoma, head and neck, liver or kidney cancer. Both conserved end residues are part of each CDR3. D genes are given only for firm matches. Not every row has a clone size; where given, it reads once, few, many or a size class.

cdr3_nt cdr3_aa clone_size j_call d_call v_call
TGTGCCAGCAGTTCCAAGCCACATCCGGGACTTACGGATCGAGACACCTTC CASSSKPHPGLTDRDTF once TRBJ1-2 . TRBV27
TGTGCCAGTAGTATAAAGACTAGCGGGCCTAATGAGCAGTTCTTC CASSIKTSGPNEQFF . TRBJ2-1 TRBD2 TRBV19
TGTGCCAGCAGGGCCGGGACAGGGGCTAACACTGAAGCTTTCTTT CASRAGTGANTEAFF . TRBJ1-1 TRBD1 TRBV2
TGCGCCAGCAGCCAGGGACAGGGGGTGGTCTACGAGCAGTACTTC CASSQGQGVVYEQYF . TRBJ2-7 TRBD1 TRBV4-3
TGTGCCAGCAGCTTCGAGGGGGCGGGAAAACTGTTTTTT CASSFEGAGKLFF once TRBJ1-4 TRBD1 TRBV7-8
TGTGCCAGCAGTCCGGACGGAGCAACTAATGAAAAACTGTTTTTT CASSPDGATNEKLFF . TRBJ1-4 . TRBV27
TGTGCCAGCAGCAATTGGGAGCGGGGCTACACCTTC CASSNWERGYTF . TRBJ1-2 . TRBV21-1
TGTGCCAGCAGTGAGACTGGCTGGCACGAGCAGTACTTC CASSETGWHEQYF . TRBJ2-7 . TRBV2
TGCGCCAGCAGCCGTAGCGGGAGAGAGCTAGATGAGCAGTTCTTC CASSRSGRELDEQFF . TRBJ2-1 TRBD2 TRBV4-1
TGTGCCAGCTCACCGAGTGGACAGGGGGTACCCGGGGAGCTGTTTTTT CASSPSGQGVPGELFF . TRBJ2-2 TRBD1 TRBV18
TGTGCCAGCAGTTTCGACAGGGGGGGTACTGAAGCTTTCTTT CASSFDRGGTEAFF . TRBJ1-1 TRBD1 TRBV6-5
TGCGCCAGCAGCTCGCAGGTCAACAACGAGCAGTACTTC CASSSQVNNEQYF . TRBJ2-7 . TRBV4-1
TGTGCCACCAGCAGAGGCTGGCCAGACTCCTACGAGCAGTACTTC CATSRGWPDSYEQYF . TRBJ2-7 . TRBV15
TGCGCCAGCAGCCACCATGGGGGGCTCCGGGAAGCTTTCTTT CASSHHGGLREAFF . TRBJ1-1 . TRBV5-1
TGTGCCAGCAGCGTGGAGGGTGACTATGGCTACACCTTC CASSVEGDYGYTF . TRBJ1-2 . TRBV9
TGTGCCAGCAGCGGGGAGGGGGGAAACATGAACACTGAAGCTTTCTTT CASSGEGGNMNTEAFF . TRBJ1-1 . TRBV9
TGTGCCAGTAGCACCGACCTCGTTCGGGAGCAGTACTTC CASSTDLVREQYF . TRBJ2-7 . TRBV19
TGCGCCAGCAGCCAAACCATGAGCACAGATACGCAGTATTTT CASSQTMSTDTQYF . TRBJ2-3 . TRBV4-1
TGTGCCAGCAGTTTAGGGCAGGGGGCCCACGAGCAGTACTTC CASSLGQGAHEQYF . TRBJ2-7 TRBD1 TRBV27
TGTGCCAGCAGCTTAGTTGGAGGGCGGTATGGCTACACCTTC CASSLVGGRYGYTF once TRBJ1-2 . TRBV11-2
TGTGCCAGCAGCTTGGGACAGAGCTTTAGCACAGATACGCAGTATTTT CASSLGQSFSTDTQYF . TRBJ2-3 TRBD1 TRBV7-9
TGTGCCAGCAGTCCCAACGACAGGGTTGTATTT CASSPNDRVVF . TRBJ1-6 TRBD1 TRBV28
TGTGCCAGCAGCTTAGCTTCGGACGGCTTCTACGAGCAGTACTTC CASSLASDGFYEQYF . TRBJ2-7 . TRBV11-2
TGCGCCAGCAGCCAAGACGGGGGAGCGCCCCAGCATTTT CASSQDGGAPQHF . TRBJ1-5 . TRBV4-3
TGTGCCAGCGGGTTCAGGGAAGAGACCCAGTACTTC CASGFREETQYF . TRBJ2-5 . TRBV7-9
TGTGCCAGCAGTTACCCCAGCGGGGCCGGCACAGATACGCAGTATTTT CASSYPSGAGTDTQYF . TRBJ2-3 TRBD2 TRBV6-5
TGTGCCAGCAGTTCCTCGGGGGGGCTGCTGGGCAATCAGCCCCAGCATTTT CASSSSGGLLGNQPQHF . TRBJ1-5 . TRBV27
TGTGCCAGCAGCGGGACCCAGACACTCGAGCAGTACTTC CASSGTQTLEQYF once TRBJ2-7 . TRBV4-2
TGTGCCTGGGTAAGACAGGGAGATATATACGAGCAGTACTTC CAWVRQGDIYEQYF . TRBJ2-7 TRBD1 TRBV30
TGTGCCAGCAGGGCAGGTCCGGCCTACGAGCAGTACTTC CASRAGPAYEQYF . TRBJ2-7 . TRBV2
TGTGCCAGCTCACCACAGTACGGGGCGGAAGGCAATCAGCCCCAGCATTTT CASSPQYGAEGNQPQHF . TRBJ1-5 . TRBV18
TGTGCCAGCAGCTTTCGGGACAGGGGGCTAACAGATACGCAGTATTTT CASSFRDRGLTDTQYF . TRBJ2-3 TRBD1 TRBV5-6
TGCGCCAGCAGCCAAGTCCCCAGCGGGGGGCTAGGTGAGCAGTTCTTC CASSQVPSGGLGEQFF . TRBJ2-1 TRBD2 TRBV4-1
TGCGCCAGCAGCCAAGAATGGCCGAGGGTAGCTAATGAAAAACTGTTTTTT CASSQEWPRVANEKLFF . TRBJ1-4 . TRBV4-3
TGTGCCAGCAGTTTAGGGTCGGGACAGCCCCAGCATTTT CASSLGSGQPQHF . TRBJ1-5 . TRBV6-6
TGTGCCTGGAGTTTTCTAGGGATGGGAAAACTGTTTTTT CAWSFLGMGKLFF . TRBJ1-4 . TRBV30
TGTGCCAGTAGTATAGCTATTCTAAGACTAGCGGGAGTGAATGAGCAGTTCTTC CASSIAILRLAGVNEQFF . TRBJ2-1 TRBD2 TRBV19
TGTGCCAGCAGTTTGTACAGGATTCCAAAGTTGGGGGATGGCTACACCTTC CASSLYRIPKLGDGYTF . TRBJ1-2 . TRBV27
TGTGCCAGCAGTTTGTGGACAGGGGCCTCAACTAATGAAAAACTGTTTTTT CASSLWTGASTNEKLFF . TRBJ1-4 TRBD1 TRBV28
TGCGCCAGCAGCTTATGGGGCCTAACCAAAAACATTCAGTACTTC CASSLWGLTKNIQYF . TRBJ2-4 . TRBV5-1
TGTGCCAGTAGTATAAGTGGTGGCGAGACCCAGTACTTC CASSISGGETQYF . TRBJ2-5 . TRBV19
TGTGCCACCAGCGGGATCAGGGGCCGGGCAGATACGCAGTATTTT CATSGIRGRADTQYF . TRBJ2-3 . TRBV15
TGCAGCGTTCAACAGGGGGCGGACAGTGAAGCTTTCTTT CSVQQGADSEAFF . TRBJ1-1 TRBD1 TRBV29-1
TGCGCCAGCAGCTTGAGGACAGGGGGCTGGCATGGCTACACCTTC CASSLRTGGWHGYTF . TRBJ1-2 TRBD1 TRBV5-1
TGTGCCTGGAGTGCGGGGACAGGGGGAAGTCAGCCCCAGCATTTT CAWSAGTGGSQPQHF . TRBJ1-5 TRBD1 TRBV30
TGTGCCAGCAGTTTATATGGGGACAGGGTTTATGGCTACACCTTC CASSLYGDRVYGYTF . TRBJ1-2 TRBD1 TRBV27
TGTGCCAGTACCCAATACGACGCAGCTTTCTTT CASTQYDAAFF . TRBJ1-1 . TRBV19
TGCGCCAGCAGCCCCGTTACCGGGACAACTCGCCGCGAGCAGTACTTC CASSPVTGTTRREQYF . TRBJ2-7 . TRBV4-3
TGTGCCAGCAGTGAATTGATAAGGGCCCCCTACAATGAGCAGTTCTTC CASSELIRAPYNEQFF . TRBJ2-1 . TRBV6-1
TGCGCCAGCAGCCAAGATCAGGGGCCCAACAATGAGCAGTTCTTC CASSQDQGPNNEQFF . TRBJ2-1 . TRBV4-3
TGTGCCAGCAGCTCGACGGGGAGCGGAGCAGATACGCAGTATTTT CASSSTGSGADTQYF . TRBJ2-3 . TRBV7-3
TGTGCCAGCAGTTGGGGGGGCAGGGGCACTGAAGCTTTCTTT CASSWGGRGTEAFF . TRBJ1-1 . TRBV27
TGTGCCAGCAGCCCTCTTGGTATGAACACTGAAGCTTTCTTT CASSPLGMNTEAFF . TRBJ1-1 . TRBV9
TGTGCCAGCAGCCCGGGTGAAGGGGCTCCTGAAGCTTTCTTT CASSPGEGAPEAFF . TRBJ1-1 . TRBV5-4
TGTGCCAGTAGTCCACTCAGGGGACCTGGGGCCAACGTCCTGACTTTC CASSPLRGPGANVLTF . TRBJ2-6 . TRBV19
TGTGCCAGTAGTATTGGGGGGGTCAATGGCTACACCTTC CASSIGGVNGYTF . TRBJ1-2 . TRBV19
TGTGCCAGCAGTTTTCGGACTAGCGGGTTCTACAATGAGCAGTTCTTC CASSFRTSGFYNEQFF . TRBJ2-1 TRBD2 TRBV6-5